This entry concerns a single T cell receptor beta chain. Antigen: not known. PCR employed 60 Vbeta and 13 Jbeta primers. TCRdb's copy holds only in-frame clones and misses some; the assay was immunoSEQ multiplex PCR. Altogether roughly 130,000 clones are present, roughly 80% being singletons, with the ten largest covering 2% to 2.5%. This sample was included in a study of cytomegalovirus exposure and HLA in healthy donors. The wider study: Earlier work reported 100 million or so unique TCR beta sequences from about 200 million T cells.

With 2 bases clipped from V and 7 bases from J, the junction kept 4 bases outside the gene matches. The CDR3 consists of 14 residues. CDR1 KGHSH and CDR2 LQKENI come from the germline V gene. Study-level results: Researchers counted roughly 160 TCR beta chains as cytomegalovirus-associated.

Sample: PBMCs. The sequence was collected from a woman aged 40 to 49 in good health and CMV-seropositive. V gene TRBV18 combines with J gene TRBJ2-1; 8 bases map to TRBD1. CDR3 coding DNA: TGTGCCAGCTCACCATACGGACAGGGTAATGAGCAGTTCTTC. Protein: CASSPYGQGNEQFF.